These 5 T cell receptor beta chains were all obtained from the same sample, sequenced in a study of blood T cells in healthy people across ages. A J-beta primer mix and a sample-barcoded 5' primer were used in a second PCR of roughly 7 to 12 cycles. Each CDR3 protein is one row after TCRdb ran MiXCR on the 5' RACE reads. Of about 800,000 distinct CDR3 sequences in the sample, just under 25% were seen once. The sample also formed part of further work on T cells of mothers and their children.

Sequenced material: blood. The receptor set was obtained from a boy under 18 in good health.

The chain uses TRBV12-3 or TRBV12-4 and TRBJ2-5, with D possibly called TRBD1 or TRBD2 (6 bases each). The CDR3 length is 17 residues. The ends were cut back, 3 bases at V and 11 bases at J, with 28 bases in the middle. The CDR3 coding sequence is TGTGCCAGCAGTTTCTGGGGGCGAGGAACTAGCTCCTACGCGCAGTACTTC. Its translation: CASSFWGRGTSSYAQYF.

The chain employs TRBV9 and TRBJ2-2; 9 bases agree with TRBD1. Germline loops: CDR1 SGDLS, CDR2 YYNGEE. CDR3 length: 16 amino acids. With 3 bases clipped from V and 3 bases from J, the junction kept 6 bases outside the gene matches. CDR3 loop: CASSARDREYTGELFF. The CDR3 DNA reads as TGTGCCAGCAGCGCCCGGGACAGGGAATACACCGGGGAGCTGTTTTTT.

The rearrangement links TRBV7-9 to TRBJ2-4; 8 bases line up with TRBD1. V lost 5 bases and J lost 1; bases outside the gene matches: 7. Germline V gives CDR1 SEHNR, CDR2 FQNEAQ (reference sequence). The CDR3 is made up of 16 amino acids. CDR3 sequence: CASSTGGMGAKNIQYF. As DNA, the CDR3 is TGTGCCAGCAGCACAGGGGGGATGGGGGCCAAAAACATTCAGTACTTC.

The V call is TRBV29-1, the J call TRBJ2-7; tentatively, D is TRBD1 or TRBD2 (5 bases each). The length of the CDR3 is 13 residues. The V and J ends lost 4 bases and 2 bases respectively, with 12 bases between them. Germline V gives CDR1 SQVTM, CDR2 ANQGSEA. CDR3 coding DNA: TGCAGCGTTGCTAGGACGGGACCCTACGAGCAGTACTTC. This translates into CSVARTGPYEQYF.

This clonotype came up a few times. The V gene is TRBV24-1, the J gene TRBJ1-4; 7 bases are a match to TRBD1. With 2 bases clipped from V and 4 bases from J, the junction kept 6 bases outside the gene matches. This CDR3 contains 16 residues. CDR1 KGHDR and CDR2 SFDVKD come from the germline V gene. The CDR3 is CATSDSWTGGNEKLFF. Written as DNA, the CDR3 is TGTGCCACCAGTGATTCATGGACAGGCGGTAATGAAAAACTGTTTTTT.